These 21 T cell receptor beta chains were all obtained from the same sample, sequenced in a study of Graves' ophthalmopathy and Graves' hyperthyroidism. RNA transcripts yielded amplified TCR beta CDR3 regions. HTBI primers were employed in first-round RT-PCR, then a second-round multiplex PCR followed. TCRdb ran MiXCR on the multiplex PCR reads and lists one entry per CDR3 protein. Here the sample spans over 450,000 distinct CDR3 sequences, around an eighth being singletons. The sequenced sample was blood. These TCRs come from a woman aged 25 to 39 with Graves' ophthalmopathy.

This clonotype was seen a handful of times. CDR3 region: CASSMQGAVEAFF. The CDR3, as DNA: TGTGCCAGTAGTATGCAGGGTGCCGTTGAAGCTTTCTTT. The V and J genes are TRBV19 and TRBJ1-1; perhaps TRBD1 as D (5 bases). Trimming removed 3 bases at V and 7 bases at J, with 12 bases between. This CDR3 comprises 13 residues. Per the germline V gene, CDR1 is LNHDA and CDR2 is SQIVND (reference sequence).

This clonotype turned up a few times. This chain links TRBV20-1 with TRBJ2-7, with a weak D call TRBD2 (6 bases). Trimming left V 3 bases short and J 2 bases short, with 8 bases between. Per germline, CDR1 DFQATT and CDR2 SNEGSKA (reference sequence). The CDR3 loop spans 12 amino acids. The CDR3 nucleotides read TGCAGTGCTAGCGGGGGAGCCTACGAGCAGTACTTC. It encodes CSASGGAYEQYF.

This clonotype was seen ten or more times. The V gene is TRBV10-1, the J gene TRBJ1-6; TRBD1 agrees at 7 bases. The junction had 6 bases not matched to a gene; V was cut back by 6 bases and J by 4 bases. The CDR3 spans 15 residues. CDR1 WNHNN and CDR2 SYGVQD come from the germline V gene (reference sequence). CDR3 bases: TGCGCCAGCAGCGCCGGGACAGATTATAATTCACCCCTCCACTTT. This sequence encodes CASSAGTDYNSPLHF.

This clonotype showed up many times. The CDR3 loop reads CASSGPRNQETQYF. In DNA form, the CDR3 reads TGTGCCAGCAGCGGCCCTAGAAATCAAGAGACCCAGTACTTC. The genes are TRBV7-2 and TRBJ2-5; D not resolved. CDR1 is SGHTA, CDR2 FQGNSA, per germline. Trimming stripped 5 bases from V and 2 bases from J, with 12 bases between. The CDR3 sequence is 14 residues long. Variable domain in full (rest from reference TRBV7-2 and TRBJ2-5): GAGVSQSPSNKVTEKGKDVELRCDPISGHTALYWYRQSLGQGLEFLIYFQGNSAPDKSGLPSDRFSAERTGGSVSTLTIQRTQQEDSAVYLCASSGPRNQETQYFGPGTRLLVL.

This clonotype occurred many times. CDR3 in amino acids: CASRKVQGLHEQYF. Here the CDR3 DNA reads TGTGCCAGCAGAAAAGTCCAGGGTCTACACGAGCAGTACTTC. The V gene is TRBV27, the J gene TRBJ2-7; D is possibly TRBD1 (5 bases). Trimming cost V 6 bases and J 5 bases, with 17 bases left between them. CDR3 length: 14 residues. Germline V gene data show CDR1 as MNHEY and CDR2 as SMNVEV (reference sequence).

This clonotype has a count of ten or more. V gene TRBV29-1 combines with J gene TRBJ1-2, with no clear D. The CDR3 is 11 amino acids. The ends were cut back, 3 bases at V and 6 bases at J, with 8 bases in the middle. The germline CDR1 and CDR2 sequences are SQVTM and ANQGSEA. The CDR3 is CSVDHTDGYTF. In nucleotides, the CDR3 is TGCAGCGTTGACCACACGGATGGCTACACCTTC.

This clonotype appeared many times. The chain is built from TRBV28 and TRBJ2-5; D remains unclear. Trimming left V 4 bases short and J 5 bases short, with 5 bases between. The CDR3 is 11 residues long. The V gene's germline CDR1 is MDHEN and CDR2 SYDVKM. This CDR3 reads CASSSIETQYF. Here the CDR3 DNA reads TGTGCCAGCAGTTCTATCGAGACCCAGTACTTC. Full variable domain (rest looked up from reference TRBV28 and TRBJ2-5): DVKVTQSSRYLVKRTGEKVFLECVQDMDHENMFWYRQDPGLGLRLIYFSYDVKMKEKGDIPEGYSVSREKKERFSLILESASTNQTSMYLCASSSIETQYFGPGTRLLVL.

V is TRBV30 and J is TRBJ1-2; D unclear. Germline V gene lookup returns CDR1 GTSNPN and CDR2 SVGIG (reference sequence). V shed 0 bases and J shed 7 bases, with 15 bases lying between them. CDR3 size: 14 residues. This CDR3 reads CAWSVTASSTGYTF. The CDR3 DNA reads TGTGCCTGGAGTGTAACGGCGAGTTCTACTGGCTACACCTTC.

This clonotype was seen a handful of times. The rearrangement uses TRBV6-2 or TRBV6-3 and TRBJ1-1; 12 bases line up with TRBD1. The ends lost 2 bases at V and 4 bases at J; junction bases unmatched: 5. The CDR3 covers 16 residues. The germline V gene has CDR1 MNHEY and CDR2 SVGEGT. The CDR3 spells CASSYGTGGRGTEAFF. CDR3 coding DNA: TGTGCCAGCAGTTACGGGACAGGGGGCCGGGGCACTGAAGCTTTCTTT.

Many counts were recorded for this clonotype. In DNA, the CDR3 is TGTGCCAGGGAGAATCAGGGGGACACTGAAGCTTTCTTT. It codes for CARENQGDTEAFF. The rearrangement joins TRBV27 to TRBJ1-1; TRBD1 agrees at 7 bases. Germline CDR1 reads MNHEY; CDR2 reads SMNVEV (reference sequence). This CDR3 has 13 amino acids. Trimming at V came to 9 bases and at J to 3 bases, leaving 7 bases not matched to a gene.

This clonotype appeared many times. The chain is built from TRBV6-4 and TRBJ2-7, with TRBD2 matching 9 bases. J lost 2 bases, V lost 1 base, and 6 bases had no gene match. The CDR3 runs to 16 residues. Germline values: CDR1 MRHNA, CDR2 SNTAGT. Here the CDR3 reads CASSDFSGGLTYEQYF. Here the CDR3 DNA reads TGTGCCAGCAGTGACTTTAGCGGGGGCCTCACCTACGAGCAGTACTTC.

This clonotype was seen repeatedly, ten times or more. The V and J genes are TRBV30 and TRBJ1-2; possibly TRBD1 for D (6 bases). Trimming pared 2 bases from V and 4 bases from J, leaving 17 bases between. CDR3 length equals 15 residues. CDR1 is GTSNPN and CDR2 is SVGIG in the germline V gene (reference sequence). The CDR3 region is CAWSFGAGAFYGYTF. The CDR3 DNA reads as TGTGCCTGGAGTTTCGGCGCAGGGGCCTTCTATGGCTACACCTTC.

This clonotype was seen many times. The chain is built from TRBV19 and TRBJ1-5; D unresolved. The CDR3 sequence is 15 residues long. The V gene lost 6 bases and the J gene lost 4 bases, with 16 bases spanning the gap. Per the germline V gene, CDR1 is LNHDA and CDR2 is SQIVND (reference sequence). The chain's CDR3 is CASRRPNSLNQPQHF. DNA for the CDR3: TGTGCCAGTAGGCGCCCTAACTCCTTAAATCAGCCCCAGCATTTT.

The chain uses TRBV7-2 and TRBJ2-5; no clear D. CDR1 is SGHTA and CDR2 is FQGNSA in the germline V gene. The CDR3 is 16 residues long. V lost 1 base and J lost 3, with 15 bases in between. The CDR3 reads CASSLVWAPDEETQYF. DNA for the CDR3: TGTGCCAGCAGCTTAGTATGGGCCCCTGACGAAGAGACCCAGTACTTC.

This clonotype was recorded many times. The chain is built from TRBV28 and TRBJ1-1, with D possibly TRBD1 on 5 matching bases. Deletions cut 2 bases from V and 3 bases from J, with 13 bases between. There are 15 residues in the CDR3. In germline, CDR1 is MDHEN, CDR2 SYDVKM. CDR3 sequence reads: CASSLRAGLDTEAFF. CDR3 DNA: TGTGCCAGCAGTTTACGGGCAGGGTTGGACACTGAAGCTTTCTTT.

This clonotype was counted at least ten times. The rearrangement joins TRBV6-4 to TRBJ1-1, with D tentatively TRBD1 (5 bases). Germline values: CDR1 MRHNA, CDR2 SNTAGT. The length of the CDR3 is 14 residues. V was pared by 6 bases and J by 5 bases, with 16 bases between. The CDR3 DNA sequence: TGTGCCAGCAGAGAAGGGACTGAGAGTACTGAAGCTTTCTTT. It yields the protein CASREGTESTEAFF.

V and J are TRBV11-2 and TRBJ1-6; D may be TRBD1 (6 bases). This CDR3 contains 16 residues. V was pared by 5 bases and J by 7 bases, with 18 bases between. Per the germline V gene, CDR1 is SGHAT and CDR2 is FQNNGV. The CDR3 DNA is TGTGCCAGCAGCCTTCAAGGGGGGGGGGTAAATTCACCCCTCCACTTT. Translation: CASSLQGGGVNSPLHF.

This clonotype was recorded many times. The chain is built from TRBV20-1 and TRBJ1-5; possibly TRBD1 for D (6 bases). This CDR3 is 16 amino acids long. V lost 3 bases to trimming and J lost 4 bases, with 19 bases between them. Germline CDR1 reads DFQATT; CDR2 reads SNEGSKA (reference sequence). CDR3 residues: CSASGGTPTHNQPQHF. CDR3 DNA: TGCAGTGCTAGTGGCGGGACACCTACTCATAATCAGCCCCAGCATTTT.

This clonotype came up many times. The chain employs TRBV19 and TRBJ1-3, with unresolved D. Deletions cut 7 bases from V and 0 bases from J, with 10 bases between. Germline V gene lookup returns CDR1 LNHDA and CDR2 SQIVND (reference sequence). This CDR3 region has 14 residues. The CDR3 loop reads CASTAWSSGNTIYF. The CDR3 DNA reads as TGTGCCAGTACCGCTTGGAGCTCTGGAAACACCATATATTTT.

This clonotype was recorded at least ten times. The V call is TRBV20-1, the J call TRBJ2-6; D remains unclear. The germline V gene encodes CDR1 DFQATT and CDR2 SNEGSKA (reference sequence). Trimming removed 1 base from V and 0 bases from J, with 7 bases in between. There are 15 residues in the CDR3. DNA for the CDR3: TGCAGTGCTAGAGCCGAGGTCTCTGGGGCCAACGTCCTGACTTTC. This gives the protein CSARAEVSGANVLTF.

This clonotype came up many times. V and J are TRBV28 and TRBJ2-5; no reliable D call. The CDR3 covers 12 residues. V was shortened by 3 bases and J by 5 bases, with 7 bases between the two germline ends. Germline CDR1 reads MDHEN; CDR2 reads SYDVKM. In nucleotides, the CDR3 is TGTGCCAGCAGTTTGCGAGCGGAGACCCAGTACTTC. Translated: CASSLRAETQYF.